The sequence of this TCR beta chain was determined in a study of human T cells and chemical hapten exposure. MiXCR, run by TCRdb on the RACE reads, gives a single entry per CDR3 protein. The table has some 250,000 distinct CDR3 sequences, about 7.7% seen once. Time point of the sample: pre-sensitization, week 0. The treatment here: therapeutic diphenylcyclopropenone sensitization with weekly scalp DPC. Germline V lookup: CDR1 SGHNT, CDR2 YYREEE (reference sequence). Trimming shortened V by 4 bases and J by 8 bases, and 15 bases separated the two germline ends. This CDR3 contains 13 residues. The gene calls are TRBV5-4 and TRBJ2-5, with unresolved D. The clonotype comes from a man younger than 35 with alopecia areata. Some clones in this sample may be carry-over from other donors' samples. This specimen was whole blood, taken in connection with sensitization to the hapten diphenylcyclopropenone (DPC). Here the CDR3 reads CASSTGTEGTQYF. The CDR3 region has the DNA TGTGCCAGCAGCACTGGAACCGAAGGAACCCAGTACTTC. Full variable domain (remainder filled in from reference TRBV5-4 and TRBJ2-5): ETGVTQSPTHLIKTRGQQVTLRCSSQSGHNTVSWYQQALGQGPQFIFQYYREEENGRGNFPPRFSGLQFPNYSSELNVNALELDDSALYLCASSTGTEGTQYFGPGTRLLVL.